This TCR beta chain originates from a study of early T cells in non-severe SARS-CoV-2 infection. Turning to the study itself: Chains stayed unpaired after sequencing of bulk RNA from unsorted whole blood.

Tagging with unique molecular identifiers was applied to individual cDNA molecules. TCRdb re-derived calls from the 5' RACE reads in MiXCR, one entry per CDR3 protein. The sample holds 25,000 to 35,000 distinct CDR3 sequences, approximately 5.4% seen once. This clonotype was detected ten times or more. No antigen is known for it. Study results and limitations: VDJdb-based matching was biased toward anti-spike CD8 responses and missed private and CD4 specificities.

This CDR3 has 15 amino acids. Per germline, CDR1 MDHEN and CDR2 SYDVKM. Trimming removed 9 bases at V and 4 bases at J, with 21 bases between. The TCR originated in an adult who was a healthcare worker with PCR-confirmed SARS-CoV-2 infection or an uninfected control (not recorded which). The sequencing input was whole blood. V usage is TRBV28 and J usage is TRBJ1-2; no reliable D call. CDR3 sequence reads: CASSNSRSRGYGYTF. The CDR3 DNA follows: TGTGCCAGTTCCAATTCGAGGTCTCGGGGCTATGGCTACACCTTC.